This T cell receptor beta chain was observed in a study of cytomegalovirus exposure and HLA in healthy donors. Study information: A later analysis reported the 90 to 150 validation repertoires used the same platform as the roughly 700 first-cohort repertoires. Study conclusions and caveats: In vitro confirmation showed three CMV-associated chains to be CMV antigen specific.

Turning to this clone: The antigen is undetermined.

V gave up 11 bases and J gave up 2 bases; unmatched junction bases: 7. Germline V CDR1 and CDR2: SGHAT, FQDESV (reference sequence). This CDR3 spans 14 amino acids. The protocol was immunoSEQ multiplex PCR, while the TCRdb copy is restricted to in-frame clones and leaves out a portion. The sample has about 120,000 clones; roughly 89% are singletons. The genes are TRBV11-1 and TRBJ2-1; 9 positions match TRBD1. Sequenced sample: PBMCs. This receptor was identified in a woman between 18 and 29 years old in good health and CMV-seronegative. DNA of the CDR3: TGTGCCGGCTGCGGGACAGGGACCTACAATGAGCAGTTCTTC. Its protein product is CAGCGTGTYNEQFF.